One and the same sample provided the 15 T cell receptor beta chains below, sequenced in a study of shared clonotypes between healthy human individuals. Profiled with immunoSEQ multiplex PCR; TCRdb holds only in-frame clones, not every one. The sample has more than 2,000,000 clones, around nine tenths seen once. The sample was naive CD4+ T cells sorted from blood. Specified subset: CD45RA+ positively selected. Receptors originate from a young man in good health.

The chain couples TRBV2 to TRBJ2-2; a weak D match, TRBD1 (6 bases). Looked up from germline, CDR1 is SNHLY and CDR2 is FYNNEI. Trimming shortened V by 4 bases and J by 1 base, and 10 bases separated the two germline ends. The CDR3 totals 15 residues. The CDR3 DNA is TGTGCCAGCAGTGCATTACAGGGGAACACCGGGGAGCTGTTTTTT. Residues: CASSALQGNTGELFF.

J is TRBJ1-6 and V is TRBV6-5, with D possibly matching TRBD1 (5 bases). This CDR3 has 16 residues. Germline V gene lookup returns CDR1 MNHEY and CDR2 SVGAGI. Trimming removed 2 bases from V and 7 bases from J, with 15 bases in between. This CDR3 reads CASSYTEWGLNSPLHF. For the CDR3, the DNA is TGTGCCAGCAGTTACACAGAGTGGGGCTTAAATTCACCCCTCCACTTT.

A word on this clone: An end of the junction does not agree with germline; a read error may underlie this. This chain connects TRBV6-1 to TRBJ2-7, with D perhaps TRBD2 (5 bases). The germline V gene has CDR1 MNHNS and CDR2 SASEGT. The CDR3 has 8 residues. CDR3 DNA: TGCGCGGCGGGCGAGCAGTACTTC. This gives the protein CAAGEQYF.

The V call is TRBV9, the J call TRBJ2-5; weak D call: TRBD1 (5 bases). Between the trimmed V and J ends, which lost 3 bases and 2 bases, there was a span of 11 bases. The CDR3 loop spans 14 amino acids. Germline values: CDR1 SGDLS, CDR2 YYNGEE. Here the CDR3 DNA reads TGTGCCAGCAGCGCCAACACAGGACAAGAGACCCAGTACTTC. Translated: CASSANTGQETQYF. Drawing the rest from reference TRBV9 and TRBJ2-5, the complete variable domain is DSGVTQTPKHLITATGQRVTLRCSPRSGDLSVYWYQQSLDQGLQFLIQYYNGEERAKGNILERFSAQQFPDLHSELNLSSLELGDSALYFCASSANTGQETQYFGPGTRLLVL.

The CDR3 region is CAISESGQGIADTQYF. CDR3 bases: TGTGCCATCAGTGAGTCTGGGCAGGGGATCGCAGATACGCAGTATTTT. The chain employs TRBV10-3 and TRBJ2-3, with TRBD1 as a possible D gene (6 bases). The CDR3 runs 16 residues. V lost 0 bases to trimming and J lost 4 bases, with 14 bases between them. Germline CDR1 is ENHRY and CDR2 is SYGVKD.

V gene TRBV5-1 combines with J gene TRBJ1-2, with 7 positions matching TRBD1. V shed 5 bases, J shed 6 bases, and the junction held 10 bases outside the gene matches. Germline loops: CDR1 SGHRS, CDR2 YFSETQ. The CDR3 length is 14 residues. DNA of the CDR3: TGCGCCAGCAGGCGTACCGGGACAGAGGATGGCTACACCTTC. Its protein is CASRRTGTEDGYTF.

The rearrangement uses TRBV21-1 and TRBJ2-5; no check of the table's D call, TRBD2, against the DNA was made. TRBV21-1 has pseudogene status. The CDR3 has 19 residues. The CDR3 region has the DNA TGTGCCAGCAGCAAATTCGGGGCCGTCGGGGGAGTAAGGGGAGAGACCCAGTACTTC. Its translation: CASSKFGAVGGVRGETQYF.

Turning to this clone: At the DNA level, this CDR3 is encoded by other sequences in the same sample as well. The J gene is TRBJ1-5, the V gene TRBV6-6, with D unresolved. V lost 2 bases, J lost 5 bases, and 4 bases lay in between. Germline V lookup: CDR1 MNHNY, CDR2 SVGAGI (reference sequence). The CDR3 runs 12 residues. The CDR3, as DNA: TGTGCCAGCAGTTACGGTGATCAGCCCCAGCATTTT. This codes for CASSYGDQPQHF.

This rearrangement joins TRBV28 to TRBJ1-5; the match to TRBD1 covers 7 bases. The V gene end was trimmed by 6 bases and the J gene end by 0 bases; junction bases not matched to a gene: 5. The CDR3 length is 15 residues. From germline, CDR1 is MDHEN and CDR2 SYDVKM. CDR3 in DNA: TGTGCCAGCAGCCTGGGACAGTTTAGCAATCAGCCCCAGCATTTT. It encodes CASSLGQFSNQPQHF.

The gene calls are TRBV18 and TRBJ1-2; D call uncertain. From germline, CDR1 is KGHSH and CDR2 LQKENI. V was shortened by 3 bases and J by 6 bases, with 14 bases between the two germline ends. This CDR3 spans 14 amino acids. This CDR3 reads CASSPLMRRDGYTF. For the CDR3, the DNA is TGTGCCAGCTCACCCCTGATGCGGAGGGATGGCTACACCTTC.

The rearrangement links TRBV6-5 to TRBJ2-7; 9 bases line up with TRBD1. The germline V gene encodes CDR1 MNHEY and CDR2 SVGAGI. Trimming removed 5 bases from V and 7 bases from J; junction bases left unmatched: 9. This CDR3 is 14 amino acids long. The CDR3 DNA reads TGTGCCAGCAGTGGATCCGGGACAGGGCTAGAGCAGTACTTC. This translates into CASSGSGTGLEQYF.

J is TRBJ1-2 and V is TRBV4-1, with TRBD1 matching 7 bases. V trimming: 3 bases; J trimming: 8 bases; junction bases outside the gene matches: 9. The germline V gene encodes CDR1 MGHRA and CDR2 YSYEKL. The CDR3 spans 14 residues. DNA of the CDR3: TGCGCCAGCAGCCAGGCAGGGGGATTTCGAGGCTACACCTTC. This sequence encodes CASSQAGGFRGYTF.

The DNA for the CDR3 is TGTGCCAGCAGCGCGATCCAGGGCTGGAACACCATATATTTT. Its protein is CASSAIQGWNTIYF. The chain uses TRBV11-2 and TRBJ1-3; possibly TRBD1 for D (5 bases). CDR1 is SGHAT and CDR2 is FQNNGV in the germline V gene. This CDR3 contains 14 residues. Between the trimmed V and J ends, which lost 5 bases and 7 bases, there was a span of 15 bases.

This clone was observed a few times. The rearrangement joins TRBV30 to TRBJ1-5; D may be TRBD1 (5 bases). Per germline, CDR1 GTSNPN and CDR2 SVGIG (reference sequence). The germline V and J ends were trimmed by 4 bases and 7 bases, with 14 bases remaining between them. The CDR3 has 13 amino acids. This chain's CDR3 is CAWTPTGGQPQHF. For the CDR3, the DNA is TGTGCCTGGACCCCCACGGGGGGACAGCCCCAGCATTTT.

The chain employs TRBV19 and TRBJ1-1; D ambiguous. The CDR3 length is 14 residues. Germline loops: CDR1 LNHDA, CDR2 SQIVND (reference sequence). Trimming took 9 bases from V and 0 from J, leaving 14 bases between them. The DNA of the CDR3 is TGTGCCAGCCTCCAATTGGGAGTGAACACTGAAGCTTTCTTT. It encodes CASLQLGVNTEAFF.